Each of the 9 T cell receptor beta chains below was sequenced from the same sample in a study of T cell responses to AZD1222 COVID-19 vaccine. Sequencing used immunoSEQ multiplex PCR; TCRdb keeps in-frame clones, though not all of them. The sample includes about 84,000 clones, 70% to 90% seen only once; the top ten take about 12%. The source was peripheral blood, collected 28 days after the second AZD1222 dose. All receptors come from an adult who received the AZD1222 COVID-19 vaccine.

The chain links TRBV5-1 to TRBJ1-2; no definite D call. V gave up 3 bases and J gave up 4 bases, with 13 bases separating them. Per the germline V gene, CDR1 is SGHRS and CDR2 is YFSETQ. The CDR3 spans 14 residues. The CDR3 sequence: CASSSQGPGYGYTF. DNA for the CDR3: TGCGCCAGCAGCTCTCAAGGCCCTGGCTATGGCTACACCTTC.

This chain links TRBV18 with TRBJ1-1; D gene ambiguous. This CDR3 comprises 15 residues. V was cut by 1 base and J by 0 bases, with 9 bases left in between. Germline-derived CDR1 and CDR2 are KGHSH and LQKENI. This CDR3 is CASSPLSDMNTEAFF. The CDR3 DNA sequence: TGTGCCAGCTCACCACTGTCAGATATGAACACTGAAGCTTTCTTT. Full variable domain (remainder filled in from reference TRBV18 and TRBJ1-1): NAGVMQNPRHLVRRRGQEARLRCSPMKGHSHVYWYRQLPEEGLKFMVYLQKENIIDESGMPKERFSAEFPKEGPSILRIQQVVRGDSAAYFCASSPLSDMNTEAFFGQGTRLTVV.

The chain uses TRBV29-1 and TRBJ1-5; no firm D call. Trimming took off 7 bases at V and 2 bases at J, with 12 bases between the two ends. Germline V gene sequence: CDR1 SQVTM, CDR2 ANQGSEA. The CDR3 is made up of 13 amino acids. The CDR3 bases are TGCAGCGCTGGGGAGGCGGGCAATCAGCCCCAGCATTTT. Its translation is CSAGEAGNQPQHF.

The chain has TRBV4-2 and TRBJ1-2; 9 positions agree with TRBD1. Germline V gene data show CDR1 as LGHNA and CDR2 as YNFKEQ. V lost 0 bases and J lost 7; bases outside the gene matches: 3. The CDR3 loop spans 14 amino acids. The chain's CDR3 is CASSQEQGASGYTF. The CDR3 DNA reads as TGTGCCAGCAGCCAAGAACAGGGGGCGAGTGGCTACACCTTC.

This clone has a single count. The V call is TRBV7-6, the J call TRBJ2-2, with 10 positions matching TRBD2. J gave up 6 bases and V 3 bases, and 4 bases lay outside the gene matches. This CDR3 comprises 15 residues. Germline assignment: CDR1 SGHVS and CDR2 FNYEAQ. This CDR3 is CASSFASGSAGELFF. The CDR3 coding sequence is TGTGCCAGCAGCTTTGCTAGCGGGAGTGCCGGGGAGCTGTTTTTT.

CDR3 region: CASSSPVLVGGYTF. The CDR3 region has the DNA TGTGCCAGCAGCTCTCCTGTTTTGGTGGGCGGCTACACCTTC. The chain carries TRBV7-9 and TRBJ1-2; D ambiguous. The V gene's germline CDR1 is SEHNR and CDR2 FQNEAQ (reference sequence). Trimming removed 4 bases at V and 8 bases at J, with 17 bases between. The CDR3 has 14 amino acids.

This chain connects TRBV5-1 to TRBJ2-1; the match to TRBD2 covers 8 bases. V shed 2 bases and J 7 bases; nucleotides not matched to a gene: 14. Germline loops: CDR1 SGHRS, CDR2 YFSETQ. The CDR3 has 17 amino acids. The CDR3 loop reads CASSFGSGMGGRNEQFF. The CDR3 DNA sequence: TGCGCCAGCAGCTTTGGTAGCGGGATGGGGGGGAGGAATGAGCAGTTCTTC.

This sequence joins TRBV19 and TRBJ1-4; TRBD1 aligns across 7 bases. Germline V gene lookup returns CDR1 LNHDA and CDR2 SQIVND (reference sequence). The CDR3 sequence is 14 residues long. V dropped 8 bases and J dropped 10; count of bases not matched to a gene: 13. The chain's CDR3 is CASGDRAKTGKLFF. The CDR3 nucleotides read TGTGCCAGTGGAGACAGGGCGAAGACAGGAAAACTGTTTTTT.

This chain links TRBV2 with TRBJ1-2, with TRBD1 matching over 9 bases. After removal of 7 bases from V and 8 bases from J, the junction contained 14 bases not matched to a gene. The CDR3 totals 15 residues. Germline V lookup: CDR1 SNHLY, CDR2 FYNNEI. CDR3 amino acids: CASTETTGGAKGYTF. The CDR3 DNA is TGTGCCAGCACCGAAACCACAGGGGGCGCGAAGGGCTACACCTTC.